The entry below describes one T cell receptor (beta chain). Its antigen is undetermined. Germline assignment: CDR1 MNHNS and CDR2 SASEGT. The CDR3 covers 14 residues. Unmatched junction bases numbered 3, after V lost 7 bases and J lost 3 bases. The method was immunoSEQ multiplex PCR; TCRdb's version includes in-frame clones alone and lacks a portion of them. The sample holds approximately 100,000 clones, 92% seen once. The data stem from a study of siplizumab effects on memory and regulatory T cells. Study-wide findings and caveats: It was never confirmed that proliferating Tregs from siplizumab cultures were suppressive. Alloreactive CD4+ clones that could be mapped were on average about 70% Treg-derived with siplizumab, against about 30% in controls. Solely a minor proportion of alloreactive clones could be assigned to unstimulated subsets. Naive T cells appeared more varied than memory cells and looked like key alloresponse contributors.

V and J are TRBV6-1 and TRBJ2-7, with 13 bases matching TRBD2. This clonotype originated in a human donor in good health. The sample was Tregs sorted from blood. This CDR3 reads CASIWTSGGYEQYF. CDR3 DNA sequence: TGTGCCAGCATCTGGACTAGCGGGGGCTACGAGCAGTACTTC.